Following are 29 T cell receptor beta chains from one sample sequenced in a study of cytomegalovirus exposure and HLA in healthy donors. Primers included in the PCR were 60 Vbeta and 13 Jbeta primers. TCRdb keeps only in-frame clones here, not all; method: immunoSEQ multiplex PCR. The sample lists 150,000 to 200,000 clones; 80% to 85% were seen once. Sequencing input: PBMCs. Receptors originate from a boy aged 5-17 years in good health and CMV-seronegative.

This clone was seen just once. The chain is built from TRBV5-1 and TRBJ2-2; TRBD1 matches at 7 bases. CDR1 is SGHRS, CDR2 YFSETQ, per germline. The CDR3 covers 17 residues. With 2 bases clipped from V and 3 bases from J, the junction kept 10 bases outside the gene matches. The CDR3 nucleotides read TGCGCCAGCAGCTTCGGATTTGGACAGGCCGACACCGGGGAGCTGTTTTTT. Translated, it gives CASSFGFGQADTGELFF.

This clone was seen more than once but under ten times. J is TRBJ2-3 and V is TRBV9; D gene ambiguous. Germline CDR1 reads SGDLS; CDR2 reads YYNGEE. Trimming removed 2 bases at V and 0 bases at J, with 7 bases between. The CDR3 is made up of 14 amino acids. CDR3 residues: CASSVPGSTDTQYF. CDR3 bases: TGTGCCAGCAGCGTCCCAGGAAGCACAGATACGCAGTATTTT.

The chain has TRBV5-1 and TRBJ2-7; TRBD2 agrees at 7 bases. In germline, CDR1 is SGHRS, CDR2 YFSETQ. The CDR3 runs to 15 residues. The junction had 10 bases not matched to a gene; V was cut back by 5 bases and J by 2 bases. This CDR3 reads CASSQLGTTTYEQYF. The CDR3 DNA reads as TGCGCCAGCAGTCAATTGGGGACTACGACCTACGAGCAGTACTTC.

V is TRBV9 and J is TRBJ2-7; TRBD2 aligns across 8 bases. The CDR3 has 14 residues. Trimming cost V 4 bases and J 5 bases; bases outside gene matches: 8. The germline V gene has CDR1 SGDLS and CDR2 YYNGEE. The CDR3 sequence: CASSPSGSNHEQYF. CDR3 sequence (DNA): TGTGCCAGCAGCCCAAGCGGGAGCAACCACGAGCAGTACTTC. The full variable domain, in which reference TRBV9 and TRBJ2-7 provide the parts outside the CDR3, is DSGVTQTPKHLITATGQRVTLRCSPRSGDLSVYWYQQSLDQGLQFLIQYYNGEERAKGNILERFSAQQFPDLHSELNLSSLELGDSALYFCASSPSGSNHEQYFGPGTRLTVT.

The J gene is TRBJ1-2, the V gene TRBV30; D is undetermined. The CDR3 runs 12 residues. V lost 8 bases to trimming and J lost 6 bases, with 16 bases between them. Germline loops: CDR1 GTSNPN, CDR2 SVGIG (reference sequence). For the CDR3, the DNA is TGTGCCAAAGGAGGGCTCCCCCATGGCTACACCTTC. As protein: CAKGGLPHGYTF.

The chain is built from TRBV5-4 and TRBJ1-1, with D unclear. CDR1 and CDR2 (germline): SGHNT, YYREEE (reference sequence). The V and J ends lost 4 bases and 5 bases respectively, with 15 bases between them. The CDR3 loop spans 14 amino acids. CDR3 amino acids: CASSRVGGRTEAFF. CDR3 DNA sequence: TGTGCCAGCAGCCGCGTTGGTGGGAGGACTGAAGCTTTCTTT.

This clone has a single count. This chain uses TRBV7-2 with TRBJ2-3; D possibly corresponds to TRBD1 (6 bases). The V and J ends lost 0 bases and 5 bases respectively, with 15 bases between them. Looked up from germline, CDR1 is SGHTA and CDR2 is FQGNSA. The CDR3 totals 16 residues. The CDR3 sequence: CASSLAATGIQDTQYF. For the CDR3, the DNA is TGTGCCAGCAGCTTAGCGGCCACAGGGATACAAGATACGCAGTATTTT.

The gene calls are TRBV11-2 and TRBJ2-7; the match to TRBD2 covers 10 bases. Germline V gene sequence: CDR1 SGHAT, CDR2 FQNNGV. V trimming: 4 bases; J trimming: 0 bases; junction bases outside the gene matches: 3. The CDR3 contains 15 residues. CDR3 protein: CASSSRTSGSYEQYF. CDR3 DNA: TGTGCCAGCAGCTCCCGGACTAGCGGCTCCTACGAGCAGTACTTC.

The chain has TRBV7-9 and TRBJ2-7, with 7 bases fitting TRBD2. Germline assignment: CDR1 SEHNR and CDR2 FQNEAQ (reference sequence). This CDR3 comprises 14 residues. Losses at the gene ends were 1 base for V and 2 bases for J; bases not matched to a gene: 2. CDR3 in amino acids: CASSLVGRTYEQYF. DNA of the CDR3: TGTGCCAGCAGCTTAGTCGGGAGGACCTACGAGCAGTACTTC.

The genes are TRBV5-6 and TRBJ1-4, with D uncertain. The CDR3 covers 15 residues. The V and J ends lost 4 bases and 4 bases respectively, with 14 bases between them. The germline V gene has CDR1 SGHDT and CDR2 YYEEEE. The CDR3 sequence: CASSLSRGYNEKLFF. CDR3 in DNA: TGTGCCAGCAGCCTGTCGAGAGGGTATAATGAAAAACTGTTTTTT.

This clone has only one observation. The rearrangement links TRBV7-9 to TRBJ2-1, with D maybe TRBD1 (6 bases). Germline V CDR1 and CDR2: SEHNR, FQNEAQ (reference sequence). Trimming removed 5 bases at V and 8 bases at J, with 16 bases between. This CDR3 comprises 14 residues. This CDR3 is CASSQAQQGYEQFF. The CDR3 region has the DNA TGTGCCAGCAGCCAAGCCCAACAGGGTTATGAGCAGTTCTTC.

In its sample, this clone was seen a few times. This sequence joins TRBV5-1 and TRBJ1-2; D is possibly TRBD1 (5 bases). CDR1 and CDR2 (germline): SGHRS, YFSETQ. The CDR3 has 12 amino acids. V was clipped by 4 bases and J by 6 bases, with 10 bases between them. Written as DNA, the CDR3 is TGCGCCAGCAGCCCCCAAGGGGATGGCTACACCTTC. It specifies CASSPQGDGYTF. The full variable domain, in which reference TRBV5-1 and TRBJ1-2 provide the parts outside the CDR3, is KAGVTQTPRYLIKTRGQQVTLSCSPISGHRSVSWYQQTPGQGLQFLFEYFSETQRNKGNFPGRFSGRQFSNSRSEMNVSTLELGDSALYLCASSPQGDGYTFGSGTRLTVV.

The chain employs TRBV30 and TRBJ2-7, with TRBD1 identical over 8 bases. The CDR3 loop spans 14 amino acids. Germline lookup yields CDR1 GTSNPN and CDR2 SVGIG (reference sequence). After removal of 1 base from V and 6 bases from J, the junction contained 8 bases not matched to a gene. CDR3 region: CAWSGTGGRFEQYF. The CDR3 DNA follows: TGTGCCTGGAGTGGAACAGGGGGTCGTTTCGAGCAGTACTTC.

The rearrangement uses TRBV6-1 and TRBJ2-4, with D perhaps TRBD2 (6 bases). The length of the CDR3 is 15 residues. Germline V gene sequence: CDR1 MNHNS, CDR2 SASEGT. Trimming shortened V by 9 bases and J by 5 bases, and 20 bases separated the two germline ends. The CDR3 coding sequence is TGTGCCAGTACTCGTTCCGGGACTGCCGAAAACATTCAGTACTTC. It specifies CASTRSGTAENIQYF.

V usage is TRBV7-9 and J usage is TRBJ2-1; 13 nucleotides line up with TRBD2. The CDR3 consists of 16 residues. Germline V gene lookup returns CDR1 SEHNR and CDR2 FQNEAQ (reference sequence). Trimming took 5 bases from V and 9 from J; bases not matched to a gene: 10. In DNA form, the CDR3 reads TGTGCCAGCAGCCCATGGACTAGCGGGAGACTTAGTGAGCAGTTCTTC. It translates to CASSPWTSGRLSEQFF.

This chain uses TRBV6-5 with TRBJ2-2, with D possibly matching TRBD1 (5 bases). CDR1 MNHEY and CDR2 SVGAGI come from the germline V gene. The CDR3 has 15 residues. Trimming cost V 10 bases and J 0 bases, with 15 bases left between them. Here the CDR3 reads CATRWGNTNTGELFF. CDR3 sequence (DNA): TGTGCCACCCGGTGGGGCAATACGAACACCGGGGAGCTGTTTTTT.

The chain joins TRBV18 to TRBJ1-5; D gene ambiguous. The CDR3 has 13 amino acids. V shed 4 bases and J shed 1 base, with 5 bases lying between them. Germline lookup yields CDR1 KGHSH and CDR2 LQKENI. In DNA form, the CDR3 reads TGTGCCAGCTCACGAGAGAGCAATCAGCCCCAGCATTTT. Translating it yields CASSRESNQPQHF.

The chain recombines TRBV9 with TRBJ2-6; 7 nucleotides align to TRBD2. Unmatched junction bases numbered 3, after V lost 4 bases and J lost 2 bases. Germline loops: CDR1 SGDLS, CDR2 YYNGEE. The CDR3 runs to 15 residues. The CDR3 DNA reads TGTGCCAGCAGCCCCCGGGGGGCTGGGGCCAACGTCCTGACTTTC. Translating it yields CASSPRGAGANVLTF.

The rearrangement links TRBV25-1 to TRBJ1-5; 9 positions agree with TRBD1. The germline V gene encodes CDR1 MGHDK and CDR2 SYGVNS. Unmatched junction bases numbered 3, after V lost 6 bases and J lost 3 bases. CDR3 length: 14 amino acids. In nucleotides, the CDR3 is TGTGCCAGCAGAGGGACAGGGAACAATCAGCCCCAGCATTTT. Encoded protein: CASRGTGNNQPQHF.

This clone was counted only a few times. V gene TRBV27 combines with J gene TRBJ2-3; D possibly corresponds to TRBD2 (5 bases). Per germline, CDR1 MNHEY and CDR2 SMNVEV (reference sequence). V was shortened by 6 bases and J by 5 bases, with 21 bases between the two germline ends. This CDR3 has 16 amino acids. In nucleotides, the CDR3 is TGTGCCAGCAGATCTTTTACTAGTGCCATTCAAGATACGCAGTATTTT. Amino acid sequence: CASRSFTSAIQDTQYF.

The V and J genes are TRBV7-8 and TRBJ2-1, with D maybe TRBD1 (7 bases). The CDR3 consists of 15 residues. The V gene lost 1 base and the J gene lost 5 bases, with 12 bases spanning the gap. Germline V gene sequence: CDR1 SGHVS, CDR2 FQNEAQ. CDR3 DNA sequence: TGTGCCAGCAGCTTAGATCCAGGGGGGAACAATGAGCAGTTCTTC. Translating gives CASSLDPGGNNEQFF.

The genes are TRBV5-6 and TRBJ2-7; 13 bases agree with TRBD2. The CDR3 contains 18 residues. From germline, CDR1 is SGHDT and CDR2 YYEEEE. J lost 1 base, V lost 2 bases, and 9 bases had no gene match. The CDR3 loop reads CASSFGTSGGGPSYEQYF. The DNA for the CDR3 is TGTGCCAGCAGCTTCGGTACTAGCGGGGGGGGCCCATCCTACGAGCAGTACTTC.

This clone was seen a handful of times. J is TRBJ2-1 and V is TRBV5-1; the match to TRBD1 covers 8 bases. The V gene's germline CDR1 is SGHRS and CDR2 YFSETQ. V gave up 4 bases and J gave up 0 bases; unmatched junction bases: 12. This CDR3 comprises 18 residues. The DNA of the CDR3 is TGCGCCAGCAGCGCACACAAACAGGGGGTAGGCTCCTACAATGAGCAGTTCTTC. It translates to CASSAHKQGVGSYNEQFF.

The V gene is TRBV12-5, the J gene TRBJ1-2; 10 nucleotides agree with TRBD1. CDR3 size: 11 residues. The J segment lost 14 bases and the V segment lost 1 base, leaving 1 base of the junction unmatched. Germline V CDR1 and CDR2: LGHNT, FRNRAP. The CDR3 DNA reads TGTGCTAGTGGTTTGGGACAGGGGGCAACCTTC. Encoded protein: CASGLGQGATF.

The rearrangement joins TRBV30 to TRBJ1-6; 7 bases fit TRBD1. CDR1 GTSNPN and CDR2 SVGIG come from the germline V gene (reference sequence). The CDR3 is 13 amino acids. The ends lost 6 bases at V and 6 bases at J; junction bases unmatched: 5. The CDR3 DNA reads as TGTGCCTGTCGAGGACAGGCTAATTCACCCCTCCACTTT. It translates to CACRGQANSPLHF.

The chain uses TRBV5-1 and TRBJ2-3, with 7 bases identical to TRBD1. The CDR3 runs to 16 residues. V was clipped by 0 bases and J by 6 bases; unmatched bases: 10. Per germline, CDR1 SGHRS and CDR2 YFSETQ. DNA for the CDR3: TGCGCCAGCAGCTTGGCGGTGACAGGGAACATCGATACGCAGTATTTT. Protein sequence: CASSLAVTGNIDTQYF.

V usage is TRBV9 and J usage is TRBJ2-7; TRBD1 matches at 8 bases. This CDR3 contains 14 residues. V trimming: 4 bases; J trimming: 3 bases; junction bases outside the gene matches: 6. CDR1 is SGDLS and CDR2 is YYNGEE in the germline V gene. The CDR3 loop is CASSPAGTGYEQYF. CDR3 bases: TGTGCCAGCAGCCCAGCCGGGACAGGCTACGAGCAGTACTTC.

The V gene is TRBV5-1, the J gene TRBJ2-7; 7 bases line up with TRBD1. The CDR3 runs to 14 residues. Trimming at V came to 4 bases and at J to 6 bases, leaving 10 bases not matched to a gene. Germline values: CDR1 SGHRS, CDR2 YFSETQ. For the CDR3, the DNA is TGCGCCAGCAGCCCGGATGGGACAGTAAGCGAGCAGTACTTC. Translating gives CASSPDGTVSEQYF.

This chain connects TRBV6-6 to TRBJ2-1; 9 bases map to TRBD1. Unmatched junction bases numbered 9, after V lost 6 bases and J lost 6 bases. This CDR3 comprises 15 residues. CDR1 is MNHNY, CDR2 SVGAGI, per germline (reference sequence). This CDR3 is CASSIRDRVINEQFF. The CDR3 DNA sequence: TGTGCCAGCAGCATCCGGGACAGGGTGATCAATGAGCAGTTCTTC.